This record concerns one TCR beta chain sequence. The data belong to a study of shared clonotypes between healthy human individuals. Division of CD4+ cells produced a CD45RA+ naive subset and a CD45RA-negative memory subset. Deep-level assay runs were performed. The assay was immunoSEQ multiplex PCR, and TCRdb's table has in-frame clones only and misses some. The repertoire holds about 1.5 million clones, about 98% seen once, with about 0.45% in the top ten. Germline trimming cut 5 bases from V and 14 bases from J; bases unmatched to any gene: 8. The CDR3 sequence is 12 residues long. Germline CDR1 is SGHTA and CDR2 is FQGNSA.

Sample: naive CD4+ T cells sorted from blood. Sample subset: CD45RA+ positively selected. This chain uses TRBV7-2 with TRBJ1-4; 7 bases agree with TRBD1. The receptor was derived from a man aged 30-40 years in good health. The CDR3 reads CASSRRQGNLFF. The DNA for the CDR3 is TGTGCCAGCAGCCGAAGACAGGGAAATCTGTTTTTT.